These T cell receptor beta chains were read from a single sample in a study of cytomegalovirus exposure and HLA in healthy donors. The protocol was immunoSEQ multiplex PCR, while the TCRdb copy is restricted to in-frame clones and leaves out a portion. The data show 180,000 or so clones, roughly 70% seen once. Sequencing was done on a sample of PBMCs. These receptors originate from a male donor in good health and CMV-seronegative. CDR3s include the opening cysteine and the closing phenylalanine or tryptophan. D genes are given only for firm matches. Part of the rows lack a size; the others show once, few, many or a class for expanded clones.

CASSPPRDMNTEAFF | TGTGCCAGCTCACCCCCCCGAGATATGAACACTGAAGCTTTCTTT | TRBJ1-1 | - | - | TRBV18
CATSSHNPGTAGNTIYF | TGTGCCACCAGCAGTCATAATCCCGGGACAGCTGGAAACACCATATATTTT | TRBJ1-3 | - | TRBD1 | TRBV15
CASSPRTGSGELFF | TGTGCCAGCAGCCCCCGAACAGGTTCCGGGGAGCTGTTTTTT | TRBJ2-2 | - | - | TRBV9
CAWSVGAGQPQHF | TGTGCCTGGAGTGTAGGGGCCGGGCAGCCCCAGCATTTT | TRBJ1-5 | - | - | TRBV30
CASSLYPAYEQYF | TGTGCCAGCAGTTTATATCCCGCCTACGAGCAGTACTTC | TRBJ2-7 | - | - | TRBV27
CATSVSPDNSPLHF | TGTGCCACTTCGGTATCTCCTGATAATTCACCCCTCCACTTT | TRBJ1-6 | - | - | TRBV19
CASSTHLNTGELFF | TGTGCCAGCAGTACCCACTTGAACACCGGGGAGCTGTTTTTT | TRBJ2-2 | - | - | TRBV6-1
CASSGAGRHSYNEQFF | TGTGCCAGCAGTGGGGCGGGACGCCACTCCTACAATGAGCAGTTCTTC | TRBJ2-1 | - | - | TRBV27
CAWKKTSSYEQYF | TGTGCCTGGAAGAAGACTAGCTCCTACGAGCAGTACTTC | TRBJ2-7 | few | - | TRBV30
CASSQEEGSGRRETQYF | TGTGCCAGCAGCCAAGAGGAAGGTAGCGGGAGGCGGGAGACCCAGTACTTC | TRBJ2-5 | - | TRBD2 | TRBV4-2
CSAIGGARRTEAFF | TGCAGCGCCATAGGGGGGGCGCGGCGGACTGAAGCTTTCTTT | TRBJ1-1 | - | - | TRBV29-1
CASSTKTGNQPQHF | TGTGCCAGCAGCACTAAGACAGGGAATCAGCCCCAGCATTTT | TRBJ1-5 | - | TRBD1 | TRBV5-6
CASSPSGGEQYF | TGTGCCAGCAGCCCCTCAGGGGGAGAGCAGTACTTC | TRBJ2-7 | - | TRBD1 | TRBV7-9
CASTGMTTSTEAFF | TGTGCCAGCACGGGGATGACGACAAGCACTGAAGCTTTCTTT | TRBJ1-1 | - | - | TRBV2
CAWSLNENQPQHF | TGTGCCTGGAGTCTGAACGAGAATCAGCCCCAGCATTTT | TRBJ1-5 | - | - | TRBV30
CASSLYAGPTSYEQYF | TGTGCCAGCAGCTTATACGCGGGCCCGACATCCTACGAGCAGTACTTC | TRBJ2-7 | - | - | TRBV7-3
CASNGGGSYEQYF | TGTGCCAGCAACGGGGGGGGCTCCTACGAGCAGTACTTC | TRBJ2-7 | - | TRBD2 | TRBV28
CASSSKTLAEVYQSAYNEQFF | TGCGCCAGCAGCTCCAAAACCCTAGCGGAAGTATATCAAAGTGCCTACAATGAGCAGTTCTTC | TRBJ2-1 | - | TRBD2 | TRBV5-1
CASSRSGTVKNIQYF | TGTGCCAGCAGTCGGTCCGGGACAGTCAAAAACATTCAGTACTTC | TRBJ2-4 | - | TRBD1 | TRBV27